These 26 T cell receptor beta chains were sequenced from one sample in a study of T cells in Graves' hyperthyroidism and ophthalmopathy. The CDR3 regions of TCR beta were amplified from RNA transcripts. During a first-round RT-PCR of the TCR CDR3, the HTBI primer set was used. TCRdb passed the multiplex PCR reads through MiXCR, listing each CDR3 protein once. The sample holds roughly 580,000 distinct CDR3 sequences; around 14% are singletons and the top ten take approximately 5.7%. What was sequenced was blood. The receptors were gathered from a woman in her 30s with Graves' hyperthyroidism that later progressed to Graves' ophthalmopathy.

This clonotype has just a few counts. V usage is TRBV19 and J usage is TRBJ2-3, with D possibly called TRBD1 or TRBD2 (5 bases each). The CDR3 contains 16 residues. Germline CDR1 and CDR2: LNHDA and SQIVND (reference sequence). Trimming removed 5 bases from V and 1 base from J, with 16 bases in between. The DNA for the CDR3 is TGTGCCAGTAGTCCGGACCGTGGGGGAGGCACAGATACGCAGTATTTT. Its protein is CASSPDRGGGTDTQYF.

The chain links TRBV24-1 to TRBJ2-7; no definite D call. The CDR3 length is 11 residues. With 8 bases removed from V and 2 bases from J, the gap between germline ends came to 6 bases. Germline V gene data show CDR1 as KGHDR and CDR2 as SFDVKD. CDR3 sequence (DNA): TGTGCCACCAATCAACCCTACGAGCAGTACTTC. It specifies CATNQPYEQYF.

This clonotype was recorded once. One base away lies a much larger clone, so this may be a sequencing read error. The chain has TRBV19 and TRBJ2-2; D is possibly TRBD1 (6 bases). Germline V CDR1 and CDR2: LNHDA, SQIVND (reference sequence). This CDR3 comprises 14 residues. The CDR3, as DNA: TGTGCCAGTAGGGGGGCGACGAACGCCGGGGAGCTGTTTTTT. Its translation: CASRGATNAGELFF.

This clonotype was picked up many times. In this CDR3 the conserved last residue, phenylalanine or tryptophan, is missing, so a read error is likely. V is TRBV12-3 or TRBV12-4 and J is TRBJ1-1; the match to TRBD1 covers 7 bases. There are 14 residues in the CDR3. The V and J ends lost 4 bases and 3 bases, in that order; junction bases with no gene match: 5. CDR3 sequence (DNA): TGTGCCAGCAGTTCCCCAGGGGGGGACACTGAAGCTTTCCTT. It translates to CASSSPGGDTEAFL.

Ten or more counts support this clonotype. CDR3 in DNA: TGTGCCAGCAGCCCGCGACTAGCGGGAGTGGTAGATACGCAGTATTTT. Translation gives CASSPRLAGVVDTQYF. The chain couples TRBV11-2 to TRBJ2-3; 12 positions match TRBD2. The germline CDR1 and CDR2 sequences are SGHAT and FQNNGV. This CDR3 region has 16 residues. Germline trimming cut 5 bases from V and 5 bases from J; bases unmatched to any gene: 8.

This clonotype was observed at least ten times. The CDR3 protein is CASSPGQANVGGTEAFF. In DNA form, the CDR3 reads TGTGCCAGCAGCCCGGGACAGGCGAATGTTGGTGGCACTGAAGCTTTCTTT. This rearrangement joins TRBV7-3 to TRBJ1-1; TRBD1 matches at 8 bases. Looked up from germline, CDR1 is SGHTA and CDR2 is FQGTGA. The CDR3 covers 17 residues. V shed 5 bases, J shed 4 bases, and the junction held 15 bases outside the gene matches.

A single count supports this clonotype. This chain joins TRBV4-3 and TRBJ2-2, with 7 bases aligning to TRBD2. In germline, CDR1 is LGHNA, CDR2 YSLEER. There are 18 residues in the CDR3. V was clipped by 3 bases and J by 0 bases; unmatched bases: 10. CDR3 residues: CASSHRLAETANTGELFF. Written as DNA, the CDR3 is TGCGCCAGCAGCCACCGACTAGCAGAGACCGCGAACACCGGGGAGCTGTTTTTT.

V and J are TRBV6-1 and TRBJ1-5; no reliable D call. CDR3 size: 13 residues. V lost 3 bases and J 7 bases, leaving 10 bases between the germline ends. Germline loops: CDR1 MNHNS, CDR2 SASEGT. The CDR3 loop reads CASSDGERQPQHF. DNA for the CDR3: TGTGCCAGCAGTGACGGGGAGAGGCAGCCCCAGCATTTT.

The CDR3 DNA reads as TGTGCCAGCAGCATCGGACCAGGGGGCTCTGGAAACACCATATATTTT. This translates into CASSIGPGGSGNTIYF. The rearrangement links TRBV9 to TRBJ1-3, with 7 bases aligning to TRBD1. After removal of 4 bases from V and 0 bases from J, the junction contained 7 bases not matched to a gene. The CDR3 consists of 16 residues. Germline CDR1 and CDR2: SGDLS and YYNGEE.

This clonotype occurred many times. V and J are TRBV29-1 and TRBJ1-2; D is unresolved. Germline-derived CDR1 and CDR2 are SQVTM and ANQGSEA. With 6 bases removed from V and 2 bases from J, the gap between germline ends came to 10 bases. CDR3 size: 12 residues. CDR3 sequence: CSVGGENYGYTF. The CDR3 DNA follows: TGCAGCGTGGGAGGAGAAAACTATGGCTACACCTTC.

In this sample, this clonotype turned up many times. This chain connects TRBV18 to TRBJ1-3, with TRBD1 matching 7 bases. CDR1 and CDR2 from the germline V gene are KGHSH and LQKENI. The CDR3 is made up of 14 amino acids. The ends lost 1 base at V and 6 bases at J; junction bases unmatched: 3. Here the CDR3 reads CASSPRQGENTIYF. In DNA form, the CDR3 reads TGTGCCAGCTCACCACGACAGGGCGAAAACACCATATATTTT.

In this sample, this clonotype turned up a few times. The chain has TRBV24-1 and TRBJ1-5, with TRBD1 matching 11 bases. Looked up from germline, CDR1 is KGHDR and CDR2 is SFDVKD. V was clipped by 5 bases and J by 3 bases; unmatched bases: 5. CDR3 length equals 16 residues. CDR3 bases: TGTGCCACCAGTGGTGGGGACAGGGGGAACAATCAGCCCCAGCATTTT. Its protein product is CATSGGDRGNNQPQHF.

This sequence joins TRBV19 and TRBJ2-7; 10 nucleotides agree with TRBD2. Per the germline V gene, CDR1 is LNHDA and CDR2 is SQIVND (reference sequence). This CDR3 comprises 17 residues. The J segment lost 0 bases and the V segment lost 1 base, leaving 6 bases of the junction unmatched. CDR3 DNA sequence: TGTGCCAGTAGTATAGCTAGCGGGAGCACCTACTCCTACGAGCAGTACTTC. It specifies CASSIASGSTYSYEQYF.

This clonotype was detected ten times or more. This chain connects TRBV28 to TRBJ2-1; D possibly corresponds to TRBD2 (6 bases). Germline V lookup: CDR1 MDHEN, CDR2 SYDVKM. This CDR3 is 15 amino acids long. The V and J ends lost 5 bases and 4 bases respectively, with 15 bases between them. DNA for the CDR3: TGTGCCAGCAGTAGTGCAGGAGGGACTTACAATGAGCAGTTCTTC. Its translation: CASSSAGGTYNEQFF.

This clonotype appeared many times. The chain has TRBV27 and TRBJ2-1; possible D gene TRBD1, 6 bases. Germline V gives CDR1 MNHEY, CDR2 SMNVEV (reference sequence). V gave up 5 bases and J gave up 2 bases, with 10 bases separating them. This CDR3 spans 14 amino acids. In DNA, the CDR3 is TGTGCCAGCAGTGGACAGAGAACCTACAATGAGCAGTTCTTC. This sequence encodes CASSGQRTYNEQFF.

This clonotype was counted ten times or more. J is TRBJ2-7 and V is TRBV12-3 or TRBV12-4; TRBD1 matches 7 bases. The CDR3 consists of 13 residues. Unmatched junction bases numbered 5, after V lost 7 bases and J lost 2 bases. The CDR3, as DNA: TGTGCCAGCACCCCGACAGGGCCCTACGAGCAGTACTTC. Protein: CASTPTGPYEQYF.

The chain couples TRBV4-1 to TRBJ1-2, with D perhaps TRBD1 (6 bases). CDR1 MGHRA and CDR2 YSYEKL come from the germline V gene. This CDR3 spans 16 amino acids. Trimming removed 5 bases at V and 4 bases at J, with 20 bases between. For the CDR3, the DNA is TGCGCCAGCAGCGGAGGGGGAGACGGGACTAGCTATGGCTACACCTTC. The encoded protein is CASSGGGDGTSYGYTF.

This clonotype occurred many times. The V call is TRBV11-1, the J call TRBJ2-1; TRBD2 agrees at 12 bases. Germline assignment: CDR1 SGHAT and CDR2 FQDESV (reference sequence). This CDR3 contains 17 residues. J was trimmed by 4 bases and V by 5 bases; bases with no gene match: 9. The CDR3, as DNA: TGTGCCAGCAGCCCAACTAGACTAGCGGGAGTTTACAATGAGCAGTTCTTC. Amino acid sequence: CASSPTRLAGVYNEQFF.

In its sample, this clonotype was seen many times. The chain carries TRBV10-1 and TRBJ2-7; D remains ambiguous. The germline V and J ends were trimmed by 3 bases and 5 bases, with 23 bases remaining between them. This CDR3 contains 17 residues. Germline V gene lookup returns CDR1 WNHNN and CDR2 SYGVQD (reference sequence). The CDR3 sequence: CASSDWPRPRSAHEQYF. The CDR3 DNA sequence: TGCGCCAGCAGTGATTGGCCACGTCCTCGCTCTGCCCACGAGCAGTACTTC.

This clonotype was observed at least ten times. The V gene is TRBV6-1, the J gene TRBJ1-1; no firm D call. The CDR3 extends over 13 amino acids. The V and J ends lost 1 base and 0 bases respectively, with 3 bases between them. Germline V gene lookup returns CDR1 MNHNS and CDR2 SASEGT. The CDR3 loop reads CASSEGVNTEAFF. The CDR3 DNA reads TGTGCCAGCAGTGAAGGGGTGAACACTGAAGCTTTCTTT.

The sample holds many counts of this clonotype. CDR3 sequence (DNA): TGCGCCAGCAGCTTGGTTGACCTCCAAGAGACCCAGTACTTC. Its protein is CASSLVDLQETQYF. The rearrangement joins TRBV5-1 to TRBJ2-5; D gene uncertain. CDR3 length: 14 residues. Trimming took off 0 bases at V and 1 base at J, with 7 bases between the two ends. Germline CDR1 is SGHRS and CDR2 is YFSETQ.

Many counts were recorded for this clonotype. This chain uses TRBV19 with TRBJ2-7; tentatively, D is TRBD1 or TRBD2 (5 bases each). With 10 bases removed from V and 3 bases from J, the gap between germline ends came to 22 bases. Germline V gene lookup returns CDR1 LNHDA and CDR2 SQIVND (reference sequence). This CDR3 comprises 15 residues. CDR3 protein: CATNPGIGGGYEQYF. Written as DNA, the CDR3 is TGTGCCACCAACCCAGGGATTGGCGGAGGCTACGAGCAGTACTTC.

There are many counts of this clonotype. This chain uses TRBV20-1 with TRBJ2-7; no reliable D call. The CDR3 runs 14 residues. The germline V gene encodes CDR1 DFQATT and CDR2 SNEGSKA (reference sequence). V shed 3 bases and J shed 5 bases, with 17 bases lying between them. This CDR3 reads CSASLRSHTHEQYF. CDR3 bases: TGCAGTGCTAGTTTGAGATCCCACACCCACGAGCAGTACTTC.

This clonotype came up many times. V is TRBV10-3 and J is TRBJ1-4; D remains unclear. The V gene lost 2 bases and the J gene lost 5 bases, with 9 bases spanning the gap. The length of the CDR3 is 14 residues. In germline, CDR1 is ENHRY, CDR2 SYGVKD. CDR3 nucleotides: TGTGCCATCAGTGAGGGAGGAAGGAATGAAAAACTGTTTTTT. Translating it yields CAISEGGRNEKLFF.

The sample holds many counts of this clonotype. The CDR3 loop reads CASSRSYNEQFF. Written as DNA, the CDR3 is TGTGCCAGCAGTCGGTCCTACAATGAGCAGTTCTTC. The chain has TRBV6-1 and TRBJ2-1; D unclear. The germline gives CDR1 MNHNS, CDR2 SASEGT. V lost 5 bases and J 1 base, leaving 3 bases between the germline ends. The CDR3 is 12 residues long.

V gene TRBV6-1 combines with J gene TRBJ1-4; D is unresolved. Germline V gives CDR1 MNHNS, CDR2 SASEGT. V was cut by 8 bases and J by 5 bases, with 15 bases left in between. The length of the CDR3 is 14 residues. CDR3 protein: CASRSPSSNEKLFF. The CDR3 DNA reads as TGTGCCAGCCGATCCCCCAGTTCCAATGAAAAACTGTTTTTT.